This T cell receptor (beta chain) comes out of a study of blood T cell repertoires in COVID-19. Overall study context: The United States, Italy and Spain provided the acute and convalescent COVID-19 samples.

The CDR3 consists of 15 residues. The ends lost 3 bases at V and 8 bases at J; junction bases unmatched: 9. Germline V gives CDR1 MRHNA, CDR2 SNTAGT. Original analysis: Scientists estimated how many nucleated cells there were by amplifying reference gene primers. Clones were sequenced by immunoSEQ multiplex PCR, and TCRdb holds only the in-frame ones, with some missing. V, J and clone size derive from that table, while D and trimming were established from the DNA sequence. The data hold approximately 160,000 clones, with around 83% observed a single time. Participants, about 18 to 100 years old, spanned around 25 US areas.

The chain is built from TRBV6-4 and TRBJ2-3; 9 bases fit TRBD2. Sequenced: PBMCs or T cells enriched from blood (not recorded which). This TCR was sampled from a woman aged 50 to 60 in a cohort exposed to, infected with or recovered from COVID-19 (not recorded which). CDR3 DNA sequence: TGTGCCAGCAGTGAGTCTAGCGGGATCTTGGGTACGCAGTATTTT. Protein product: CASSESSGILGTQYF.